This TCR beta chain is drawn from a study of cytomegalovirus exposure and HLA in healthy donors. The V gene's germline CDR1 is MDHEN and CDR2 SYDVKM. V lost 5 bases and J 1 base, leaving 15 bases between the germline ends. This CDR3 comprises 15 residues. Libraries were prepared by immunoSEQ multiplex PCR; TCRdb keeps only in-frame clonotypes and omits some of them. The profile shows some 270,000 clones, approximately 83% of them singletons. J is TRBJ2-7 and V is TRBV28, with D maybe TRBD2 (6 bases). The specimen sequenced was PBMCs. This clonotype was obtained from a woman between 18 and 30 years old in good health and CMV-seronegative. CDR3 loop: CASSPTRDGSYEQYF. The CDR3 DNA sequence: TGTGCCAGCAGTCCTACGCGGGACGGTTCCTACGAGCAGTACTTC.